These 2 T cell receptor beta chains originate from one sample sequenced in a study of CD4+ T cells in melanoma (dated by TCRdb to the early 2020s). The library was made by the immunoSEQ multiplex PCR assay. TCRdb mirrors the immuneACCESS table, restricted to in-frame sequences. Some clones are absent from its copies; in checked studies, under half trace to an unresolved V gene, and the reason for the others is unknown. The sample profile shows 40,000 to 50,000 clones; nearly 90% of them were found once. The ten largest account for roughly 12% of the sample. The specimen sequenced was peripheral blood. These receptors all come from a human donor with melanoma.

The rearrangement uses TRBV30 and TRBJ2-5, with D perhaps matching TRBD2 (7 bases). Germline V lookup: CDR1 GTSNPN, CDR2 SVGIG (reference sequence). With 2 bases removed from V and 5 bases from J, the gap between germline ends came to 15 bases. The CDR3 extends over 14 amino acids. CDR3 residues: CAWSSRGARETQYF. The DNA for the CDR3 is TGTGCCTGGAGTAGTCGGGGGGCACGCGAGACCCAGTACTTC.

CDR3: CASSFLGTGTTGELFF. DNA of the CDR3: TGTGCCAGCAGCTTCCTCGGGACAGGGACCACCGGGGAGCTGTTTTTT. The rearrangement uses TRBV11-2 and TRBJ2-2; 9 bases line up with TRBD1. This CDR3 contains 16 residues. CDR1 and CDR2 (germline): SGHAT, FQNNGV. The J segment lost 4 bases and the V segment lost 3 bases, leaving 6 bases of the junction unmatched.